This TCR beta chain was sequenced during a study of Tregs in tolerant kidney transplant recipients (dated by TCRdb to about 2019). For the wider study: Additional Treg samples were obtained from a 3-day mixed lymphocyte reaction with belatacept, in some cases followed by a 5-day donor restimulation, before recipient CD4+CD25+CD127- cells were sorted. TCRbeta repertoire sequencing was used in 3 healthy controls to compare several methods for expanding Tregs specific for an allogeneic donor. During sorting of primary belatacept mixed lymphocyte reaction cultures, recipient cells were distinguished from donor cells with antibodies. The study used TCRbeta sequencing to identify donor-specific regulatory T cells before combined kidney and bone marrow transplantation, then tracked those cells after transplant.

V was cut back by 6 bases and J by 8 bases, leaving a gap of 17 bases between them. For CDR1 and CDR2, the germline V gene (reference sequence) lists LNHDA and SQIVND. Measured from the cysteine to the phenylalanine, the CDR3 is 14 residues long. The sequence is cut down to CDR3 DNA, 42 bases in frame from base 1. Blood from healthy controls was obtained either as purchased buffy coats or from healthy volunteers. Healthy control blood was processed to PBMCs with a Ficoll density gradient and then cryopreserved, whereas patient PBMCs were collected both before and after transplant. Overall study outcomes, separate from this receptor: Biological reproducibility was not directly assessed, although technical replication error appeared to be minimal. Expanding Tregs with activated donor B cells appeared to identify the most biologically relevant and donor-specific TCRbeta repertoire. Because the study included only a small number of patients, the results must be confirmed in larger populations and under other immunosuppression protocols.

For TCRbeta CDR3 sequencing, genomic DNA was extracted from sorted cells using the QIAGEN DNeasy Blood and Tissue Kit. High-throughput TCRbeta CDR3 sequencing, including PCR amplification with bias correction and internal controls, was performed commercially through immunoSEQ. Under the source paper's analysis protocol: A unique productive TCRbeta sequence was defined by the CDR3 nucleotide sequence when primers matched, and otherwise by the CDR3 amino acid sequence together with the Vbeta and Jbeta genes. A sequence counted as donor-reactive if, in CFSE-low cells, the sequence had a frequency of at least 0.01% and was expanded at least 5-fold compared with unstimulated cells. Jensen-Shannon divergence calculated on the top 100 TCRbeta sequences ranked by frequency was used to measure repertoire divergence. For any sample with multiple sequencing runs, sorting error was corrected in each run separately before the runs were pooled. TCRdb holds this immuneACCESS table with in-frame rearrangements only. Some clones are missing; in checked studies, unresolved V genes explain under half, and the rest has no known cause. D and trimming come from the DNA, and the V and J calls and clone size come from that table. The sample table shows some 20,000 clones, and about three fifths are seen once. The leading ten clones occupy around 3% of the sample.

In its sample, this clone was seen once. Its target antigen remains unknown. Base quality data are lacking; no much larger clone is found one base away. The receptor was isolated from a human donor in good health. The chain joins TRBV19 to TRBJ2-1; no D gene can be assigned with confidence. Sequencing was performed on Tregs from blood cultured with allogeneic cells. For the CDR3, the sequence is CASRSGSRQYEQFF. The DNA sequence follows: TGTGCCAGTAGATCGGGCTCCAGGCAGTATGAGCAGTTCTTC. The entire variable domain, with the stretches around the CDR3 drawn from the reference TRBV19 and TRBJ2-1 proteins, is DGGITQSPKYLFRKEGQNVTLSCEQNLNHDAMYWYRQDPGQGLRLIYYSQIVNDFQKGDIAEGYSVSREKKESFPLTVTSAQKNPTAFYLCASRSGSRQYEQFFGPGTRLTVL.